This T cell receptor beta chain was profiled in a study of Graves' ophthalmopathy and Graves' hyperthyroidism listed by TCRdb under 2018. The study in broad terms: Peripheral blood samples were taken at the time of initial diagnosis, before any treatment was given. The study used signatures of the TCR beta repertoire to tell Graves' ophthalmopathy apart from Graves' hyperthyroidism and to predict which patients would progress to ophthalmopathy. In total, under 150 blood samples were TCR-sequenced: approximately 40 ophthalmopathy, some 75 hyperthyroidism and approximately 17 hyperthyroidism-to-ophthalmopathy patients. To explore V-J signatures that distinguish ophthalmopathy from hyperthyroidism, a discovery set of around 100 patients was enrolled, made up of around 44 with ophthalmopathy and roughly 57 with stable hyperthyroidism. For independent validation, a separate cohort was made up of 18 hyperthyroidism patients plus 17 patients who later progressed from hyperthyroidism to ophthalmopathy. T-cell repertoires of thyroid tissue and blood were compared in six or seven hyperthyroidism patients. Once sampling was done, hyperthyroidism patients were given methimazole at a starting dose of 30 mg daily, while ophthalmopathy patients were given high-dose intravenous methylprednisolone. Findings and caveats that apply to the study as a whole: No statistical method was used to set the sample size in advance, and the investigators knew which group each participant was assigned to. In cross-validation, the 13-signature model distinguished ophthalmopathy from stable hyperthyroidism with around 90% sensitivity and about 81% specificity, while in the test set the corresponding values were around 79% and 71%. Most expanded thyroid clonotypes with frequency above 0.001 were also detected in blood, suggesting blood repertoires may reflect the thyroid immune response. In validation, the model predicted ophthalmopathy progression with about 70% sensitivity and approximately 78% specificity; more than ten predicted patients were CT-confirmed with GO in a median of about 6.1 months.

TCR beta CDR3 regions were amplified from RNA transcripts for repertoire sequencing. A first-round RT-PCR used HTBI primers with the Qiagen OneStep RT-PCR kit, followed by a second-round multiplex PCR, size selection and purification. The libraries underwent paired-end sequencing with 100 bp reads on an Illumina HiSeq2000. Regarding the original processing steps: Reads were processed with SOAPnuke, discarding reads with adapters, uncalled bases, mean Phred below 15, or no exact constant-primer or identifier match. COPE v1.2.5 was used to merge the high-quality paired reads. Each unique nucleotide sequence was defined as a clonotype, and clonotypes were aligned to IMGT TRB V, D and J references with MiTCR v1.1. Only V-J combinations with frequency above 0.0001 were analysed, covering more than 99% of repertoires. A TCR clonal expansion and chaos score per V-J combination was defined as the ratio of F50 clonal expansion to chaos observed in the TCRdist matrix. Welch's t-statistics and random forest were used to reduce features to about a dozen V-J combinations, which were fed into a naive Bayes classifier. The similarity between thyroid and blood repertoires was quantified using the Morisita-Horn index. The raw public reads went through TCRdb reprocessing: fastp at Q25, MiXCR clone calling, in-frame beta chains kept. Rows with a matching CDR3 protein are joined into one entry that keeps the most common DNA and genes. It is TCRdb's table, rather than the study itself, that gives the V and J calls and clone size. The sample profile shows around 670,000 distinct CDR3 sequences; 40% of them were found once. The ten largest clones represent 44% of the sample.

Ophthalmopathy patients were characterized by moderately to severely active disease, a Clinical Activity Score of at least 3, a NOSPECS grade of at least 4, and a disease duration under 3 months. Anyone with other autoimmune diseases, uncontrolled infections, pregnancy or lactation was excluded from the study. Diagnosis was based on clinical symptoms, serum thyroxine, TRAb, thyroid ultrasound and orbital computed tomography. Using Ficoll-Paque density gradient centrifugation, PBMCs were isolated from about 10 ml of fresh peripheral blood. Total RNA was extracted using Trizol reagent, and RNA quality was checked on an Agilent 2100 Bioanalyzer. This clonotype was recorded a few times. The clone's antigen remains unknown. No base qualities exist here, and no much larger clone lies one base off it. Input material: peripheral blood. The sequence was collected from an adult man with Graves' ophthalmopathy.

CDR3 loop: CASSWDTGTTFYGYTF. The sequenced DNA is TGCGCCAGCAGCTGGGACACGGGGACAACTTTCTATGGCTACACCTTC. The chain employs TRBV5-1 and TRBJ1-2; 6 matching bases give a weak D call of TRBD1. The CDR3 holds 16 amino acids from the cysteine to the phenylalanine. The only DNA kept is the CDR3, 48 bases in frame from the first base. The germline V gene provides CDR1 SGHRS and CDR2 YFSETQ. Trimming removed 3 bases from V and 4 bases from J, leaving 19 bases between the germline ends.